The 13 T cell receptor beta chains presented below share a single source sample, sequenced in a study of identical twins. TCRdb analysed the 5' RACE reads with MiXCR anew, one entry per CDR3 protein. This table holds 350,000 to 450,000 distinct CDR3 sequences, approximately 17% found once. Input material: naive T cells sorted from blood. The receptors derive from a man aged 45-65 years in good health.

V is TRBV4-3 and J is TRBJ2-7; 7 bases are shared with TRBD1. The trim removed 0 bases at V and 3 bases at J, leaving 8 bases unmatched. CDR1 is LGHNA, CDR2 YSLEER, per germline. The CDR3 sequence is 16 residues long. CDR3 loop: CASSQDWSTGYYEQYF. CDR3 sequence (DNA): TGCGCCAGCAGCCAAGATTGGTCGACAGGGTACTACGAGCAGTACTTC.

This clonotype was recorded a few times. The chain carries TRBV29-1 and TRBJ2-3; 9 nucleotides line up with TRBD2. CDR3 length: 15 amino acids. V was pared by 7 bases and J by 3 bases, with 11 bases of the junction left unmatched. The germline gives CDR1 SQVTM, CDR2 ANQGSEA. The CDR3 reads CSAKRLAVGTDTQYF. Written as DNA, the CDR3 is TGCAGCGCGAAAAGACTAGCGGTGGGTACAGATACGCAGTATTTT.

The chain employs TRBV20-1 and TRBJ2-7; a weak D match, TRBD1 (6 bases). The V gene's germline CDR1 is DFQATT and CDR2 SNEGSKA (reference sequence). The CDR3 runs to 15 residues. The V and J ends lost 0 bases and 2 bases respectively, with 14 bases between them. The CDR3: CSARDLKDRTYEQYF. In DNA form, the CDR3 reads TGCAGTGCTAGAGATCTTAAGGACAGAACCTACGAGCAGTACTTC.

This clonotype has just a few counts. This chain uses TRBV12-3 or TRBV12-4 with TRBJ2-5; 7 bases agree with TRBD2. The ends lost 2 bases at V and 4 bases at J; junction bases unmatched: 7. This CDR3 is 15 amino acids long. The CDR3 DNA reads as TGTGCCAGCAGTTTAAGGGAGGGGTACGGAGAGACCCAGTACTTC. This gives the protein CASSLREGYGETQYF.

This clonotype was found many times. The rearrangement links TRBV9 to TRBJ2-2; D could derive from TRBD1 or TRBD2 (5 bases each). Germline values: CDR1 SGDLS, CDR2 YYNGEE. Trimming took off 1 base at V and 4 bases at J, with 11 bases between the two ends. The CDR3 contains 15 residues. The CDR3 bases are TGTGCCAGCAGCGTAACAGGCAGCGGCACCGGGGAGCTGTTTTTT. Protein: CASSVTGSGTGELFF.

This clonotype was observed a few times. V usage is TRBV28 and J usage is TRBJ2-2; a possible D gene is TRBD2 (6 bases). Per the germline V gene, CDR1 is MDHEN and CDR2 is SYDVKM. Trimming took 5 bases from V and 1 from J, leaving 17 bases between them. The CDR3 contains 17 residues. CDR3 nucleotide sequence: TGTGCCAGCAGTGTACCGGGACTGGCAAGGAACACCGGGGAGCTGTTTTTT. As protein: CASSVPGLARNTGELFF.

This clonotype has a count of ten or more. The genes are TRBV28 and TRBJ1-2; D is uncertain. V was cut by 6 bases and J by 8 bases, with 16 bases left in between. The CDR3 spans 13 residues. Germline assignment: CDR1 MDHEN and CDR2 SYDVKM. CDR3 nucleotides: TGTGCCAGCAGGGATACGGGAGGCCGAGGCTACACCTTC. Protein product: CASRDTGGRGYTF.

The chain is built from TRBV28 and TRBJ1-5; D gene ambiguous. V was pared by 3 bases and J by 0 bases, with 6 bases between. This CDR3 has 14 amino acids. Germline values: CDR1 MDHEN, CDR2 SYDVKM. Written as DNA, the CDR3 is TGTGCCAGCAGTTTTGTGGTTAGCAATCAGCCCCAGCATTTT. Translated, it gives CASSFVVSNQPQHF.

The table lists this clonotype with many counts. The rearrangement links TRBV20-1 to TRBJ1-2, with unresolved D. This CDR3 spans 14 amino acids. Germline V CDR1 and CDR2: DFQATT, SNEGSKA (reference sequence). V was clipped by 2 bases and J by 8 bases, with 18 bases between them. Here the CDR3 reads CSARPLTPGYGYTF. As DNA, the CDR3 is TGCAGTGCTAGACCTCTTACCCCAGGTTACGGCTACACCTTC.

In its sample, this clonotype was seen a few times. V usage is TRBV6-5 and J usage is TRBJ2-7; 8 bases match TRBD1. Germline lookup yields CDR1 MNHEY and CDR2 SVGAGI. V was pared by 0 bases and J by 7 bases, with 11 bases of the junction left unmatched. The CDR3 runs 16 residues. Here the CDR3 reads CASSYSRQGAWGEQYF. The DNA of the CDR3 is TGTGCCAGCAGTTACTCGCGGCAGGGGGCATGGGGTGAGCAGTACTTC.

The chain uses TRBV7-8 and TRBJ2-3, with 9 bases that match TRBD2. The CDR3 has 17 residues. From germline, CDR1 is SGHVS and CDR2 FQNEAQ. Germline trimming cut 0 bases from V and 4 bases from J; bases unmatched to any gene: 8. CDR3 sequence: CASSLAWAGGPADTQYF. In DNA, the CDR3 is TGTGCCAGCAGCTTAGCGTGGGCGGGAGGGCCAGCAGATACGCAGTATTTT.

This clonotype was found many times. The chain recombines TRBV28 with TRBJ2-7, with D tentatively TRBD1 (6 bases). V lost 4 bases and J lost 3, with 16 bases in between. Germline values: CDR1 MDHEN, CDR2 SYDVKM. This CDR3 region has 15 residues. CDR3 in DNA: TGTGCCAGCAGTTCACCCGAACAGGGATTCTACGAGCAGTACTTC. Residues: CASSSPEQGFYEQYF.

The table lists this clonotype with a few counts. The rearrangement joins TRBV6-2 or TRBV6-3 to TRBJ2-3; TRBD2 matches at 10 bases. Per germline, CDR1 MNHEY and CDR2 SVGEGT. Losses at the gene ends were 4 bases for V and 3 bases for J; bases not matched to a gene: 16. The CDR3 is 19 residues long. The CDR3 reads CASSSIRTSGRTGTDTQYF. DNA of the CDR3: TGTGCCAGCAGTTCCATTCGGACTAGCGGACGTACGGGAACAGATACGCAGTATTTT.